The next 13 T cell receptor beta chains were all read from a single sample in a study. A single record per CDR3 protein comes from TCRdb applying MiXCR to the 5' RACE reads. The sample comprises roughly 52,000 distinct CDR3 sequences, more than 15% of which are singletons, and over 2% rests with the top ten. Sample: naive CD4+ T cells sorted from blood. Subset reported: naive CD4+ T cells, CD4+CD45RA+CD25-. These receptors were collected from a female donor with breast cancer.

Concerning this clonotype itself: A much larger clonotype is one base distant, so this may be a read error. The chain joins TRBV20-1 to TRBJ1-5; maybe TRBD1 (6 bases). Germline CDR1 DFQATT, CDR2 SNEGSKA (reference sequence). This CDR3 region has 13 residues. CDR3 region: CSARTVRDQPQRF. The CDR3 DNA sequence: TGCAGTGCCCGGACAGTGCGGGATCAGCCCCAGCGTTTT.

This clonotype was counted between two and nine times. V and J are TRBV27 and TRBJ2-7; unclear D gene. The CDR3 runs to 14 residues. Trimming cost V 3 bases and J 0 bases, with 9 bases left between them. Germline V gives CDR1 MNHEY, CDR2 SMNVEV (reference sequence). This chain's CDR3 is CASSFWQDSYEQYF. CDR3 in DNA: TGTGCCAGCAGTTTCTGGCAGGACTCCTACGAGCAGTACTTC.

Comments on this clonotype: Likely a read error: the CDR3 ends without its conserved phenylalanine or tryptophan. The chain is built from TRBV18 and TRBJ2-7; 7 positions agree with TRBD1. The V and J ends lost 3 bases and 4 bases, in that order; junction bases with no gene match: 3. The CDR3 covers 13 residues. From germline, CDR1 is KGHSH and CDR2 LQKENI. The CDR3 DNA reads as TGTGCCAGCTCACCGGGACAGCAGTACGAGCAGTACTTA. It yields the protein CASSPGQQYEQYL.

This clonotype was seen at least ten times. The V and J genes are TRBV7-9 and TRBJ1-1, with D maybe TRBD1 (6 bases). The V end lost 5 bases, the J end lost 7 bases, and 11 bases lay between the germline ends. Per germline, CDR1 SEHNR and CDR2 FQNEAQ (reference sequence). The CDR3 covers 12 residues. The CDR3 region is CASSTGQLEAFF. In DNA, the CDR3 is TGTGCCAGCAGCACCGGACAGCTTGAAGCTTTCTTT.

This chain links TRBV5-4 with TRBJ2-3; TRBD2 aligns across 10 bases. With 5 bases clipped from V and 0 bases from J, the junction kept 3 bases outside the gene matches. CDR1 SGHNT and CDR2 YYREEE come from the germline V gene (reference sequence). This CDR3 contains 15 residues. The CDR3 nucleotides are TGTGCCAGCAGGAAGACTAGCGGGAGCACAGATACGCAGTATTTT. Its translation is CASRKTSGSTDTQYF.

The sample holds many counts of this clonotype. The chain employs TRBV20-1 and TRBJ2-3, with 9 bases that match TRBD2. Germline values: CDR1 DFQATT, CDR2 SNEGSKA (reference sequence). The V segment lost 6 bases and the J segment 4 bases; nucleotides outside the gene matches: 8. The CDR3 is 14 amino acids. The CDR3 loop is CSARPGTSPDTQYF. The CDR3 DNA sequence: TGCAGTGCCCGTCCCGGGACTAGCCCAGATACGCAGTATTTT.

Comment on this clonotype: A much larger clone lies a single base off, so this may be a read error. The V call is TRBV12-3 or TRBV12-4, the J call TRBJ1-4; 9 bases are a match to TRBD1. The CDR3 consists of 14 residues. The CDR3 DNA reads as TGTTCCAGCAGTCGGGACAGGGCGAATGAAAAACTGTTTTTT. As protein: CSSSRDRANEKLFF.

The CDR3 DNA sequence: TGTGCCAGCAGTGAGGGGGCGTACACTGAAGCTTTCTTT. Its translation is CASSEGAYTEAFF. The chain joins TRBV7-2 to TRBJ1-1, with 7 bases aligning to TRBD1. The CDR3 has 13 amino acids. V lost 6 bases and J lost 3; bases outside the gene matches: 4. CDR1 is SGHTA and CDR2 is FQGNSA in the germline V gene.

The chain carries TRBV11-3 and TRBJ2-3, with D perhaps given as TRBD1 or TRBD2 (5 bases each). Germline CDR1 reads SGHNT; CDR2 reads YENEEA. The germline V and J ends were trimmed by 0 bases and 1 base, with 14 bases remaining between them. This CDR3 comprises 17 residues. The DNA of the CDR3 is TGTGCCAGCAGCTTAGATTTCTGGGGGAATGGCACAGATACGCAGTATTTT. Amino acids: CASSLDFWGNGTDTQYF.

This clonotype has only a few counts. The CDR3 spells CASSATSEGTDTQYF. CDR3 sequence (DNA): TGTGCCAGCAGCGCGACCTCGGAGGGCACAGATACGCAGTATTTT. The rearrangement joins TRBV9 to TRBJ2-3; the D gene is possibly TRBD2 (5 bases). Trimming removed 3 bases from V and 1 base from J, with 12 bases in between. The CDR3 totals 15 residues. Germline V CDR1 and CDR2: SGDLS, YYNGEE.

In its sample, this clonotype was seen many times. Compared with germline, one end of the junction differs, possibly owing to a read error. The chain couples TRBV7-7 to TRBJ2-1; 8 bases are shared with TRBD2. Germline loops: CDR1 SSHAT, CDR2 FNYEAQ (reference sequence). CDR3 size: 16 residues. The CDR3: CASSLLGAGAYNEQFF. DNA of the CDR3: TGTGCTAGCAGCTTACTTGGAGCGGGGGCCTACAATGAGCAGTTCTTC.

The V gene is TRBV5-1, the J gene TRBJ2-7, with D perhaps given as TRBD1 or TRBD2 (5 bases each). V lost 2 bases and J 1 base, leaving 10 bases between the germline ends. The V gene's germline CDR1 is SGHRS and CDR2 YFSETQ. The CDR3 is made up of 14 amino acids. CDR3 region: CASSFGTVSYEQYF. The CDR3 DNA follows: TGCGCCAGCAGCTTTGGGACCGTTTCCTACGAGCAGTACTTC.

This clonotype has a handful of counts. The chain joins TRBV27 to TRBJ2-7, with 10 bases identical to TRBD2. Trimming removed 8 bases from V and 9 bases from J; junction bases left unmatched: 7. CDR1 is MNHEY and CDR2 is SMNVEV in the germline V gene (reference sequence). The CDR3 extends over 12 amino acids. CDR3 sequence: CASQSSGRLQYF. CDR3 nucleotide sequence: TGTGCCAGCCAATCTAGCGGGAGATTGCAGTACTTC.